This T cell receptor (beta chain) is from a study of T cell responses to AZD1222 COVID-19 vaccine. TCRdb's copy holds only in-frame clones and misses some; the assay was immunoSEQ multiplex PCR. The sample yields roughly 100,000 clones, about 88% seen once. Findings of the study overall: Only 5 or 6 AZD1222 recipients tested seropositive at baseline. Mostly white British, mostly female donors; authors suggested clonal diversity may be underestimated.

Worth noting for this clone: The antigen is unknown.

This material consisted of peripheral blood, taken on day 0 of AZD1222 vaccination. This TCR derives from an adult in good health.

CDR3 nucleotide sequence: TGTGCCAGTAGTATAGAAGACCGGTCTCAGCCCCAGCATTTT. It translates to CASSIEDRSQPQHF. This rearrangement joins TRBV19 to TRBJ1-5, with no clear D. The V gene lost 0 bases and the J gene lost 6 bases, with 9 bases spanning the gap. CDR1 and CDR2 (germline): LNHDA, SQIVND (reference sequence). This CDR3 has 14 residues.